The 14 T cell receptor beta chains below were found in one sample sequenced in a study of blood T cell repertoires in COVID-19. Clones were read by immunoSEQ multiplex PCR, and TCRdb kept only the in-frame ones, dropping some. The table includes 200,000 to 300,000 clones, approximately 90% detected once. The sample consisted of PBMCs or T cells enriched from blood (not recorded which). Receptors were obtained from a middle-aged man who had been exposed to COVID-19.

CDR3 sequence reads: CASSDFLGANSPLHF. As DNA, the CDR3 is TGTGCCAGCAGTGATTTCCTGGGGGCCAATTCACCCCTCCACTTT. The chain carries TRBV2 and TRBJ1-6; D is perhaps TRBD1 (6 bases). V gave up 3 bases and J gave up 7 bases, with 13 bases separating them. There are 15 residues in the CDR3. The germline V gene has CDR1 SNHLY and CDR2 FYNNEI.

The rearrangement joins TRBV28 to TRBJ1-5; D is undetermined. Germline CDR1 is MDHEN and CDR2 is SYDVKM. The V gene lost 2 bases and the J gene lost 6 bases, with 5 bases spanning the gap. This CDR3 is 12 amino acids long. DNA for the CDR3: TGTGCCAGCAGTTTACGCGCTCAGCCCCAGCATTTT. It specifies CASSLRAQPQHF.

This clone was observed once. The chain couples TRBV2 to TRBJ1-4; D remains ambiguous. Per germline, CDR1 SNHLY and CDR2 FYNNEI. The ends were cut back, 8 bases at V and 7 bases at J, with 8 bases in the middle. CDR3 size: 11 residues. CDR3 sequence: CASVGVEKLFF. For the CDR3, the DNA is TGTGCCAGCGTCGGGGTTGAAAAACTGTTTTTT. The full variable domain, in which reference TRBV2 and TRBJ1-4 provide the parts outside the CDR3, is EPEVTQTPSHQVTQMGQEVILRCVPISNHLYFYWYRQILGQKVEFLVSFYNNEISEKSEIFDDQFSVERPDGSNFTLKIRSTKLEDSAMYFCASVGVEKLFFGSGTQLSVL.

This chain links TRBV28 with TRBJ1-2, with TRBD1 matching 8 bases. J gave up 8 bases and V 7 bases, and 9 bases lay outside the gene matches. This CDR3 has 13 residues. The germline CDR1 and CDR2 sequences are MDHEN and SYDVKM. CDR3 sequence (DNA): TGTGCCAGCACCCTTGGACAGGGAAGAGGCTACACCTTC. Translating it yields CASTLGQGRGYTF.

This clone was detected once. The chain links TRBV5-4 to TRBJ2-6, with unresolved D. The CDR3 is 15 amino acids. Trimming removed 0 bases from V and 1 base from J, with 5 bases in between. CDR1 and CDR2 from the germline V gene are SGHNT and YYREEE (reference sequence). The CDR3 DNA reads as TGTGCCAGCAGCTTGGCCGTATCTGGGGCCAACGTCCTGACTTTC. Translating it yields CASSLAVSGANVLTF.

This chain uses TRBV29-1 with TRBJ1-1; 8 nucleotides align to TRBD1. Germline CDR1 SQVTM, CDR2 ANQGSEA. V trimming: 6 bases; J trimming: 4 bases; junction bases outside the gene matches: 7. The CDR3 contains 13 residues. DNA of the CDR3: TGCAGCGTGGACAGGGTAGTGGGCACTGAAGCTTTCTTT. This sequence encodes CSVDRVVGTEAFF.

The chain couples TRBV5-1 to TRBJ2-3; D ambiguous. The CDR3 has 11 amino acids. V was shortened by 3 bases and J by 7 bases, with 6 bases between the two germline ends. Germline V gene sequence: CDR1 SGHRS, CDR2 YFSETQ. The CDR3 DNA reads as TGCGCCAGCAGCTCCCAGTATACGCAGTATTTT. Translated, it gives CASSSQYTQYF.

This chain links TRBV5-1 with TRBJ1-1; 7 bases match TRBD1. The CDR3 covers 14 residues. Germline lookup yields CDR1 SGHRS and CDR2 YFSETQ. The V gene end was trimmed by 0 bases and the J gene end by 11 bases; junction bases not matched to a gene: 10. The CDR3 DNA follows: TGCGCCAGCAGCTTGGAGTCGGGGACAGCCCGCGCTTTCTTT. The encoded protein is CASSLESGTARAFF.

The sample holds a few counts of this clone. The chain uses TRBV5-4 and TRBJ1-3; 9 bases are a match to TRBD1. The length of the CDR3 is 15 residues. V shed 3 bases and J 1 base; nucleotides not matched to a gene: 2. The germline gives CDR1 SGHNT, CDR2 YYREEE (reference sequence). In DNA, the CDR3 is TGTGCCAGCAGCTCCGGGACAGGGTCTGGAAACACCATATATTTT. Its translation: CASSSGTGSGNTIYF.

The CDR3 DNA is TGTGCCAGCACCGGACAGAACACCGGGGAGCTGTTTTTT. Protein product: CASTGQNTGELFF. V and J are TRBV5-4 and TRBJ2-2; D is perhaps TRBD1 (5 bases). Trimming cost V 6 bases and J 1 base, with 7 bases left between them. CDR1 and CDR2 (germline): SGHNT, YYREEE (reference sequence). The CDR3 spans 13 residues. The full variable domain, in which reference TRBV5-4 and TRBJ2-2 provide the parts outside the CDR3, is ETGVTQSPTHLIKTRGQQVTLRCSSQSGHNTVSWYQQALGQGPQFIFQYYREEENGRGNFPPRFSGLQFPNYSSELNVNALELDDSALYLCASTGQNTGELFFGEGSRLTVL.

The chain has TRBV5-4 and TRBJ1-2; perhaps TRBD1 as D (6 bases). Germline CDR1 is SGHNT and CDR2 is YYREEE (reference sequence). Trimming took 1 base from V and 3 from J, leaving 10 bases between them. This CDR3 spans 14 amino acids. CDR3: CASSLPRQDYGYTF. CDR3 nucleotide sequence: TGTGCCAGCAGCTTGCCTCGACAGGACTATGGCTACACCTTC.

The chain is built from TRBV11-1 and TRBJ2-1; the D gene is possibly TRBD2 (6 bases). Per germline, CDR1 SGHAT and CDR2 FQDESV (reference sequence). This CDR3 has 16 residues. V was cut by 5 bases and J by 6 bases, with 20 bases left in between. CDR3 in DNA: TGTGCCAGCAGCCGACGCGAGAGTCTCGGGAGCAATGAGCAGTTCTTC. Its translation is CASSRRESLGSNEQFF.

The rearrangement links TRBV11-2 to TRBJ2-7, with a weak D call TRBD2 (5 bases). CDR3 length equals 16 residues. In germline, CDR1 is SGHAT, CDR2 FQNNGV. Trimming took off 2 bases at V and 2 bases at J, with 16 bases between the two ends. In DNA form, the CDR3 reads TGTGCCAGCAGCTTATTAATTGTGGCGGAGGCCTACGAGCAGTACTTC. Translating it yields CASSLLIVAEAYEQYF.

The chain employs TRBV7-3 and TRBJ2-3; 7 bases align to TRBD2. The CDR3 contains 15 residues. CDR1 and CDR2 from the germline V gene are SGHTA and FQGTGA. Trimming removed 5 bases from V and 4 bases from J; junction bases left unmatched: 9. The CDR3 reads CASSPGLGVSDTQYF. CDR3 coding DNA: TGTGCCAGCAGCCCTGGACTAGGCGTCTCAGATACGCAGTATTTT.